The 14 T cell receptor beta chains listed next were all sequenced from one sample in a study of CD8 T cells in Susac syndrome. Random-hexamer reverse transcription was applied to roughly 0.5 to 1 ug RNA. TCRdb passed the immunoSEQ multiplex PCR reads through MiXCR, listing each CDR3 protein once. The top ten hold about 0.07% of the sample, which has under 350,000 distinct CDR3 sequences, 90% to 95% seen once. The sequenced sample consisted of CD4+ T cells from PBMCs. These receptors were collected from a human donor with multiple sclerosis.

Details on this clonotype: Germline and junction disagree at one end, which may indicate a read error. The rearrangement joins TRBV18 to TRBJ1-5; 8 positions agree with TRBD1. This CDR3 comprises 15 residues. The germline CDR1 and CDR2 sequences are KGHSH and LQKENI. CDR3 bases: TGTGCCAGCTCACTTACAGGGGGTAGCGATCAGCCCCAGCATTTT. It encodes CASSLTGGSDQPQHF.

J is TRBJ1-6 and V is TRBV20-1, with D unclear. Per the germline V gene, CDR1 is DFQATT and CDR2 is SNEGSKA (reference sequence). The CDR3 contains 13 residues. The germline V and J ends were trimmed by 5 bases and 7 bases, with 12 bases remaining between them. CDR3 amino acids: CSAPDGRNSPLHF. The CDR3 coding sequence is TGCAGTGCTCCGGACGGCCGCAATTCACCCCTCCACTTT.

J is TRBJ2-2 and V is TRBV7-3; TRBD1 agrees at 8 bases. CDR1 is SGHTA and CDR2 is FQGTGA in the germline V gene. The CDR3 is 17 residues long. V shed 5 bases, J shed 2 bases, and the junction held 10 bases outside the gene matches. CDR3 sequence reads: CASSPPNRGSNTGELFF. CDR3 nucleotide sequence: TGTGCCAGCAGCCCTCCTAACAGGGGGTCTAACACCGGGGAGCTGTTTTTT.

V usage is TRBV5-1 and J usage is TRBJ2-5, with 7 positions matching TRBD1. Losses at the gene ends were 4 bases for V and 5 bases for J; bases not matched to a gene: 11. Germline-derived CDR1 and CDR2 are SGHRS and YFSETQ. The CDR3 contains 15 residues. CDR3: CASSISTGDGETQYF. The CDR3 DNA sequence: TGCGCCAGCAGCATATCCACAGGGGACGGGGAGACCCAGTACTTC.

This clonotype was picked up a small number of times. V and J are TRBV7-2 and TRBJ1-5; D unresolved. The germline V and J ends were trimmed by 2 bases and 4 bases, with 12 bases remaining between them. This CDR3 is 15 amino acids long. Per the germline V gene, CDR1 is SGHTA and CDR2 is FQGNSA. The CDR3 loop reads CASSLSGLGNQPQHF. The DNA for the CDR3 is TGTGCCAGCAGCTTATCGGGCCTAGGGAATCAGCCCCAGCATTTT.

The chain couples TRBV28 to TRBJ2-4, with TRBD2 identical over 12 bases. Losses at the gene ends were 8 bases for V and 0 bases for J; bases not matched to a gene: 5. CDR1 and CDR2 (germline): MDHEN, SYDVKM. This CDR3 has 16 residues. The DNA of the CDR3 is TGTGCCAGCGGGGGGACTAGCGGGCTAGCCAAAAACATTCAGTACTTC. It encodes CASGGTSGLAKNIQYF.

The chain uses TRBV5-4 and TRBJ2-3; D is uncertain. The germline V gene has CDR1 SGHNT and CDR2 YYREEE (reference sequence). V was clipped by 0 bases and J by 6 bases, with 11 bases between them. The CDR3 length is 14 residues. The CDR3 loop is CASSLDSPRDTQYF. Here the CDR3 DNA reads TGTGCCAGCAGCTTGGACAGTCCAAGGGATACGCAGTATTTT.

The chain links TRBV20-1 to TRBJ1-2, with 8 bases identical to TRBD1. This CDR3 contains 13 residues. Unmatched junction bases numbered 8, after V lost 5 bases and J lost 6 bases. Germline V gene sequence: CDR1 DFQATT, CDR2 SNEGSKA (reference sequence). CDR3 DNA: TGCAGTGCTTCAAACAGGGGGGTGGATGGCTACACCTTC. This translates into CSASNRGVDGYTF.

The V and J genes are TRBV28 and TRBJ2-3; D gene unclear. CDR1 and CDR2 (germline): MDHEN, SYDVKM. The CDR3 is made up of 13 amino acids. Trimming cost V 6 bases and J 0 bases, with 7 bases left between them. CDR3 sequence: CASRLVSTDTQYF. In nucleotides, the CDR3 is TGTGCCAGCAGATTGGTTAGCACAGATACGCAGTATTTT.

The chain recombines TRBV7-9 with TRBJ2-3; D is uncertain. The CDR3 has 14 amino acids. The V gene's germline CDR1 is SEHNR and CDR2 FQNEAQ (reference sequence). The V gene lost 6 bases and the J gene lost 1 base, with 11 bases spanning the gap. In DNA form, the CDR3 reads TGTGCCAGCAGTTCGGACGGAGGCACAGATACGCAGTATTTT. Amino acid sequence: CASSSDGGTDTQYF. Variable domain in full (rest from reference TRBV7-9 and TRBJ2-3): DTGVSQNPRHKITKRGQNVTFRCDPISEHNRLYWYRQTLGQGPEFLTYFQNEAQLEKSRLLSDRFSAERPKGSFSTLEIQRTEQGDSAMYLCASSSDGGTDTQYFGPGTRLTVL.

As for this clonotype: The junction departs from germline at one end; a sequencing error may be responsible. The chain combines TRBV10-3 with TRBJ2-5; D perhaps matches TRBD1 (6 bases). Germline V gene sequence: CDR1 ENHRY, CDR2 SYGVKD. There are 14 residues in the CDR3. The CDR3 here is CAVSPGQTKETQYF. CDR3 bases: TGTGCCGTCAGCCCCGGACAGACGAAAGAGACCCAGTACTTC.

The chain links TRBV2 to TRBJ2-6; no firm D call. The CDR3 runs 16 residues. V was clipped by 8 bases and J by 0 bases, with 14 bases between them. Per the germline V gene, CDR1 is SNHLY and CDR2 is FYNNEI. Here the CDR3 DNA reads TGTGCCAGCGGTTCCCAGGCGACCTCTGGGGCCAACGTCCTGACTTTC. It codes for CASGSQATSGANVLTF.

The V gene is TRBV7-9, the J gene TRBJ2-7, with 7 nucleotides matching TRBD1. The germline CDR1 and CDR2 sequences are SEHNR and FQNEAQ (reference sequence). V lost 3 bases and J lost 3; bases outside the gene matches: 8. The CDR3 has 15 amino acids. The CDR3 bases are TGTGCCAGCAGCTTGCGACAGGGTTCTGGCTACGAGCAGTACTTC. Protein: CASSLRQGSGYEQYF.

The chain uses TRBV4-3 and TRBJ1-4, with 7 bases identical to TRBD1. Germline V lookup: CDR1 LGHNA, CDR2 YSLEER. Trimming took 4 bases from V and 8 from J; bases not matched to a gene: 13. CDR3 length equals 16 residues. CDR3 sequence (DNA): TGCGCCAGCAGCCCAAGGACAGGTGCCACTGGGGAAAAACTGTTTTTT. This gives the protein CASSPRTGATGEKLFF.